This TCR beta chain was captured by sequencing in a study of shared clonotypes between healthy human individuals. Whole-study results and caveats: Investigators expected sequencing depth to affect clonotype sharing among donors.

With respect to this clone: Its antigen is as yet unknown.

CDR1 is KGHSH and CDR2 is LQKENI in the germline V gene. This CDR3 comprises 16 residues. V lost 1 base and J 7 bases, leaving 20 bases between the germline ends. The assay was immunoSEQ multiplex PCR, and TCRdb's table has in-frame clones only and misses some. The sample lists roughly 1,500,000 clones, roughly 98% occurring once. The sequencing input was naive CD4+ T cells sorted from blood. As to subset: CD45RA+ positively selected. This chain connects TRBV18 to TRBJ2-7; D possibly corresponds to TRBD1 (6 bases). This clonotype originated in a man aged 30-40 years in good health. CDR3 amino acids: CASSPLATNRDGEQYF. The CDR3 coding sequence is TGTGCCAGCTCACCACTTGCAACTAACAGGGATGGTGAGCAGTACTTC.